What follows is one T cell receptor beta chain and its context. What it recognizes is unknown. These data belong to a study of blood T cell dynamics during melanoma immunotherapy. On the study more broadly: Metastatic melanoma patients received first-line pembrolizumab or nivolumab plus ipilimumab. Study-wide results and caveats: Unlike progressors, later disease-control patients had W3 repertoires gaining clonality or diversity.

Germline V CDR1 and CDR2: LNHDA, SQIVND (reference sequence). With V trimmed by 0 bases and J by 1 base, 4 bases remained unmatched. The CDR3 loop spans 16 amino acids. Time point denoted: pre-treatment baseline. Generated by immunoSEQ multiplex PCR, the TCRdb table keeps only in-frame clones and is missing some. The sample lists some 13,000 clones, around 84% occurring once. V is TRBV19 and J is TRBJ1-1; 8 nucleotides agree with TRBD1. This TCR came from a human donor with melanoma. The source material was blood, sampled from a patient treated with checkpoint blockade. The CDR3: CASSIEQGAPNTEAFF. CDR3 in DNA: TGTGCCAGTAGTATAGAGCAGGGGGCGCCGAACACTGAAGCTTTCTTT.